This TCR beta chain is drawn from a study of blood T cell repertoires in COVID-19. The table came from immunoSEQ multiplex PCR; TCRdb's copy has only in-frame clones and leaves some out. This sample has around 300,000 clones; about nine tenths occur once, and the top ten carry 1.7%. Germline V gene sequence: CDR1 SGHVS, CDR2 FQNEAQ. The CDR3 is 15 residues long. With 5 bases clipped from V and 0 bases from J, the junction kept 3 bases outside the gene matches. The specimen sequenced was PBMCs or T cells enriched from blood (not recorded which). The V call is TRBV7-8, the J call TRBJ2-7, with TRBD2 matching 11 bases. The receptor was derived from a woman aged 40 to 49 who had recovered from COVID-19. CDR3 residues: CASSRGLAGSYEQYF. The DNA for the CDR3 is TGTGCCAGCAGCCGAGGACTAGCGGGCTCCTACGAGCAGTACTTC.